Included here is one T cell receptor (beta chain) sequence, with context. What it binds is unknown. The PCR used 60 Vbeta and 13 Jbeta primers. Assay: immunoSEQ multiplex PCR; the TCRdb copy retains only in-frame clones and omits some. The sample lists tens of thousands of clones, around four fifths occurring once. CDR1 and CDR2 from the germline V gene are MNHNY and SVGAGI (reference sequence). The V and J ends lost 7 bases and 2 bases, in that order; junction bases with no gene match: 4. This CDR3 has 13 amino acids. These data come from a study of cytomegalovirus exposure and HLA in healthy donors. Study-level points and caveats: Overall, roughly 160 TCR beta chains were annotated as cytomegalovirus-associated.

Specimen: PBMCs. This receptor was taken from a man aged 30 to 39 in good health and CMV-seronegative. The chain combines TRBV6-6 with TRBJ2-5, with 7 bases fitting TRBD2. The CDR3 nucleotides read TGTGCCAGCAATCGGGGGGTACAAGAGACCCAGTACTTC. Encoded protein: CASNRGVQETQYF.